This T cell receptor (beta chain) was obtained from a study of radiotherapy plus CTLA-4 blockade in lung cancer. Study information: Disease control was present in 31% of patients, and objective responses in 18%. Overall study findings and caveats: Reports identified early blood T cell clone dynamics, with interferon-beta, as the best response predictor. Tumor-derived TCR clones expanded in blood after radiotherapy plus ipilimumab.

Note on this clone: Antigen: not known.

CTLA-4 blockade using ipilimumab, together with focal radiation, was received by patients with chemo-refractory metastatic non-small-cell lung cancer. Sequencing used immunoSEQ multiplex PCR; TCRdb keeps in-frame clones, though not all of them. The sample shows approximately 25,000 clones, about four fifths of them seen only once. Germline V gene data show CDR1 as SNHLY and CDR2 as FYNNEI. V gave up 1 base and J gave up 9 bases, with 13 bases separating them. CDR3 length: 13 residues. Sequenced material: peripheral blood, taken from a patient treated with radiotherapy plus ipilimumab. The gene calls are TRBV2 and TRBJ2-7, with D possibly matching TRBD2 (5 bases). This clonotype originated in a human donor with non-small cell lung cancer that progressed on radiotherapy plus ipilimumab. CDR3 nucleotide sequence: TGTGCCAGCAGTGAAGGGACTTCATTTGCGCAGTACTTC. It yields the protein CASSEGTSFAQYF.